This T cell receptor beta chain appears in the sequencing data of a study of OX40 agonist ivuxolimab in advanced cancers. Germline CDR1 reads SNHLY; CDR2 reads FYNNEI. Trimming took off 5 bases at V and 7 bases at J, with 15 bases between the two ends. This CDR3 comprises 14 residues. General study findings and limits: A proportion of nonresponders additionally exhibited low normalized T-cell clonal expansion. At 0.1 to 3.0 mg/kg and by week 6, clonal expansion occurred in CD4+ and CD8+ blood T cells.

Only in-frame clones appear in the TCRdb table, and some are missing; sequencing was by immunoSEQ multiplex PCR. Counted here are 65,000 to 70,000 clones, approximately 86% occurring once; the ten biggest clones make up 2.5% to 3%. With regard to this clone: Its antigen is unidentified.

Sample: CD4+ or CD8+ T cells sorted from blood, taken in a trial of the OX40 agonist ivuxolimab. The TCR comes from an adult with an advanced solid tumor such as melanoma, head and neck, liver or kidney cancer. The J gene is TRBJ2-1, the V gene TRBV2, with TRBD1 as a possible D gene (6 bases). This CDR3 is CASSYTGTTNEQFF. CDR3 nucleotides: TGTGCCAGCAGTTACACCGGGACAACGAATGAGCAGTTCTTC.